This TCR beta chain is drawn from a study of blood T cell repertoires in COVID-19 (dated by TCRdb to 2018 to 2020). For context, the study as a whole: Samples covering the acute and convalescent phases of COVID-19 were provided by collaborators in the United States, Italy and Spain. The material from the prospective study consisted of cDNA or gDNA derived from T cells, B-cell-depleted T cells, or PBMCs. Deeply sampled blood TCRbeta repertoires from subjects exposed to, actively infected with, or recovered from COVID-19 were included in the dataset. A freely available public database, intended as a resource for researchers studying the immune response to SARS-CoV-2, is where the repertoires were released. The samples were drawn from the first 160 participants of the ongoing ImmuneRACE study and from 950 to 1,500 subjects provided by 6 global collaborators. The sample metadata nearly always contained a de-identified subject ID, COVID-19 status, age in years and sex. Where available, HLA class I and class II types were taken from metadata supplied by the sample provider and were not determined by assay-based typing. Overall results and qualifications from the work: How much clinical and demographic metadata was included differed by source and by participant, and the metadata was provided uncurated.

Including the terminal cysteine and phenylalanine, the CDR3 comprises 13 residues. This entry keeps only the CDR3 DNA: 39 bases, framed from base 1. Looking up the germline V gene (reference sequence) yields CDR1 LGHDT and CDR2 YNNKEL. The V and J ends are trimmed by 7 bases and 4 bases, leaving 10 bases between them. The immunoSEQ Assay, a bias-controlled multiplex PCR, was used to amplify TCRbeta CDR3 regions from genomic DNA. Per the authors' processing: Within the assay, amplification of reference gene primers was used to estimate how many nucleated cells each sample contained. Sequence reads were collapsed and filtered to measure the absolute abundance of every unique TCRbeta CDR3 rearrangement. Productive Simpson clonality was computed per sample as the square root of Simpson's diversity index over productive rearrangements. TCRdb took this table from immuneACCESS and kept in-frame rearrangements with V and J called. Such tables lack part of the clones; where checked against another copy, unresolved V genes explain under half of the gap, and the rest is unexplained. The D gene and trimming were derived from the DNA, and the V and J assignments and clone size from that table. Counted in this sample were approximately 150,000 clones; approximately 87% of them appeared once. The biggest ten clones account for approximately 2.3% of the sample.

For this clone: Its recognized antigen is unknown. No much larger clone is present one base from it, and per-base qualities are unavailable.

Whole blood was collected in K2EDTA tubes by collaborating institutions according to the institutions' own protocols. For TCRbeta analysis, collaborators shipped samples in one of three forms: frozen whole blood, isolated PBMCs, or DNA extracted from either of those sample types. The chain employs TRBV3-1 (or the pseudogene TRBV3-2) and TRBJ2-2, with the D gene not clear enough to name. The sequenced sample consisted of peripheral blood. This sequence originates from a man between 65 and 80 years old with active COVID-19. The DNA sequence follows: TGTGCCAGCACCCCAGGCCCCACCGGGGAGCTGTTTTTT. It is translated as CASTPGPTGELFF.